Presented here are 14 T cell receptor beta chains from one specimen sequenced in a study of OX40 agonist ivuxolimab in advanced cancers. Here immunoSEQ multiplex PCR was the method, and the copy in TCRdb shows in-frame clones only, minus some. The data hold some 64,000 clones, with roughly 89% observed a single time. The sequences come from CD4+ or CD8+ T cells sorted from blood, collected in a trial of the OX40 agonist ivuxolimab. The receptors here all came from an adult with an advanced solid tumor such as melanoma, head and neck, liver or kidney cancer.

This clone was found once. The chain employs TRBV7-9 and TRBJ2-7; D gene unclear. Between the trimmed V and J ends, which lost 5 bases and 5 bases, there was a span of 16 bases. Germline V gene lookup returns CDR1 SEHNR and CDR2 FQNEAQ (reference sequence). This CDR3 has 14 residues. CDR3 nucleotide sequence: TGTGCCAGCAGCCTAGACCAGCCCTGGGACGAGCAGTACTTC. Translation gives CASSLDQPWDEQYF.

The chain combines TRBV5-1 with TRBJ2-5, with a possible D match to TRBD2 (6 bases). The germline CDR1 and CDR2 sequences are SGHRS and YFSETQ. V was trimmed by 7 bases and J by 4 bases, leaving 14 bases between them. The CDR3 contains 13 residues. DNA of the CDR3: TGCGCCAGCGGAACGCTCGGGAGAGAGACCCAGTACTTC. Translated, it gives CASGTLGRETQYF.

The gene calls are TRBV29-1 and TRBJ2-3, with D unresolved. V was shortened by 4 bases and J by 4 bases, with 6 bases between the two germline ends. This CDR3 is built from 11 residues. CDR1 is SQVTM and CDR2 is ANQGSEA in the germline V gene. The CDR3 spells CSVAPPDTQYF. The DNA of the CDR3 is TGCAGCGTTGCCCCCCCAGATACGCAGTATTTT.

This sequence joins TRBV19 and TRBJ2-7; 9 bases are shared with TRBD2. V trimming: 5 bases; J trimming: 2 bases; junction bases outside the gene matches: 4. This CDR3 has 14 amino acids. The germline V gene encodes CDR1 LNHDA and CDR2 SQIVND (reference sequence). CDR3 in amino acids: CASSLGGRAYEQYF. As DNA, the CDR3 is TGTGCCAGTAGTTTAGGCGGGAGGGCCTACGAGCAGTACTTC.

The rearrangement uses TRBV28 and TRBJ1-1, with 10 bases identical to TRBD1. Trimming took 6 bases from V and 5 from J; bases not matched to a gene: 21. The CDR3 runs to 19 residues. The germline CDR1 and CDR2 sequences are MDHEN and SYDVKM. CDR3 in DNA: TGTGCCAGCAGCCCGCCGCCCGGGACAGGGGCCGATGGGAGTACTGAAGCTTTCTTT. Translation: CASSPPPGTGADGSTEAFF.

This clone occurred once. The chain recombines TRBV5-1 with TRBJ2-1, with 9 bases lining up with TRBD2. V trimming: 4 bases; J trimming: 8 bases; junction bases outside the gene matches: 10. This CDR3 comprises 15 residues. The germline CDR1 and CDR2 sequences are SGHRS and YFSETQ. CDR3 sequence reads: CASSTIAGVNDEQFF. The CDR3 bases are TGCGCCAGCAGCACCATAGCGGGAGTGAACGATGAGCAGTTCTTC.

The rearrangement joins TRBV28 to TRBJ1-4, with a weak D call TRBD1 (5 bases). The CDR3 spans 16 residues. Between the trimmed V and J ends, which lost 4 bases and 4 bases, there was a span of 16 bases. Germline assignment: CDR1 MDHEN and CDR2 SYDVKM. CDR3 DNA: TGTGCCAGCAGTTCGGGGGACGTCCGGGGTAATGAAAAACTGTTTTTT. This codes for CASSSGDVRGNEKLFF.

V usage is TRBV4-1 and J usage is TRBJ2-7; TRBD2 matches at 9 bases. V was clipped by 3 bases and J by 4 bases; unmatched bases: 19. Germline V lookup: CDR1 MGHRA, CDR2 YSYEKL. CDR3 size: 19 residues. CDR3 DNA sequence: TGCGCCAGCAGCCAGGAACGAACCCCAGGTAGCGGGAGAGGTTACGAGCAGTACTTC. This encodes CASSQERTPGSGRGYEQYF.

V gene TRBV7-9 combines with J gene TRBJ2-7, with D possibly being TRBD1 (5 bases). Between the trimmed V and J ends, which lost 1 base and 7 bases, there was a span of 14 bases. From germline, CDR1 is SEHNR and CDR2 FQNEAQ (reference sequence). This CDR3 contains 14 residues. CDR3 residues: CASSLEAGKGEQYF. DNA for the CDR3: TGTGCCAGCAGCTTAGAGGCAGGGAAAGGTGAGCAGTACTTC.

The rearrangement joins TRBV28 to TRBJ2-3, with 10 nucleotides matching TRBD1. Germline CDR1 reads MDHEN; CDR2 reads SYDVKM. This CDR3 region has 15 residues. Unmatched junction bases numbered 4, after V lost 2 bases and J lost 5 bases. The CDR3 loop is CASSLTGTGVDTQYF. CDR3 in DNA: TGTGCCAGCAGTTTAACCGGGACAGGGGTAGATACGCAGTATTTT.

This chain links TRBV7-9 with TRBJ2-5; 9 bases fit TRBD1. The ends lost 4 bases at V and 5 bases at J; junction bases unmatched: 8. The CDR3 is 15 residues long. CDR1 SEHNR and CDR2 FQNEAQ come from the germline V gene (reference sequence). The CDR3 region is CASSSGTGSSETQYF. In DNA, the CDR3 is TGTGCCAGCAGCTCCGGGACAGGGAGTTCCGAGACCCAGTACTTC. Full variable domain (remainder filled in from reference TRBV7-9 and TRBJ2-5): DTGVSQNPRHKITKRGQNVTFRCDPISEHNRLYWYRQTLGQGPEFLTYFQNEAQLEKSRLLSDRFSAERPKGSFSTLEIQRTEQGDSAMYLCASSSGTGSSETQYFGPGTRLLVL.

V is TRBV11-3 and J is TRBJ2-5; TRBD2 agrees at 13 bases. Germline loops: CDR1 SGHNT, CDR2 YENEEA. Losses at the gene ends were 5 bases for V and 2 bases for J; bases not matched to a gene: 2. This CDR3 spans 15 amino acids. The chain's CDR3 is CASSTGLAGQETQYF. The CDR3 region has the DNA TGTGCCAGCAGCACGGGACTAGCGGGACAAGAGACCCAGTACTTC.

The chain combines TRBV11-3 with TRBJ2-1; no reliable D call. The CDR3 covers 13 residues. V was pared by 0 bases and J by 11 bases, with 11 bases between. Germline loops: CDR1 SGHNT, CDR2 YENEEA. The CDR3 here is CASSLEPRLQQFF. As DNA, the CDR3 is TGTGCCAGCAGCTTAGAACCGCGGCTACAGCAGTTCTTC.

The chain uses TRBV19 and TRBJ1-2; possible D gene TRBD1, 5 bases. The CDR3 contains 14 residues. The V gene lost 6 bases and the J gene lost 7 bases, with 18 bases spanning the gap. CDR1 and CDR2 from the germline V gene are LNHDA and SQIVND (reference sequence). CDR3 loop: CASRSYGDVGGYTF. The CDR3 bases are TGTGCCAGTAGGTCTTACGGGGACGTTGGTGGCTACACCTTC.